Listed here are 19 T cell receptor beta chains from one sample, sequenced in a study of blood T cell repertoires in COVID-19. Sequencing used immunoSEQ multiplex PCR; TCRdb keeps in-frame clones, though not all of them. The sample includes about 210,000 clones, 80% to 90% of them seen just once. The specimen was peripheral blood. The origin of the receptors is a man in his forties who had recovered from COVID-19.

The chain recombines TRBV11-2 with TRBJ1-2; 9 bases are a match to TRBD1. Germline V gives CDR1 SGHAT, CDR2 FQNNGV. Trimming at V came to 4 bases and at J to 7 bases, leaving 10 bases not matched to a gene. The CDR3 is made up of 15 amino acids. The CDR3 reads CASSSKQGAYGGYTF. CDR3 nucleotide sequence: TGTGCCAGCAGCTCGAAACAGGGGGCTTACGGTGGCTACACCTTC.

The J gene is TRBJ1-2, the V gene TRBV7-2; the match to TRBD1 covers 8 bases. The V and J ends lost 5 bases and 8 bases, in that order; junction bases with no gene match: 13. The CDR3 runs to 15 residues. Germline V lookup: CDR1 SGHTA, CDR2 FQGNSA. CDR3 residues: CASSQGQGPSWGYTF. The CDR3 DNA follows: TGTGCCAGCAGCCAAGGACAGGGACCCTCCTGGGGCTACACCTTC.

This clone was counted once. The chain carries TRBV3-1 (or the pseudogene TRBV3-2) and TRBJ2-4; 10 nucleotides line up with TRBD2. This CDR3 comprises 16 residues. V lost 4 bases and J lost 6; bases outside the gene matches: 9. CDR1 and CDR2 (germline): LGHDT, YNNKEL (reference sequence). The CDR3 sequence: CASSPGLAGASNIQYF. For the CDR3, the DNA is TGTGCCAGCAGCCCCGGGCTAGCGGGGGCCTCAAACATTCAGTACTTC.

The chain recombines TRBV6-2 or TRBV6-3 with TRBJ1-1; D is unresolved. The CDR3 sequence is 14 residues long. The ends were cut back, 2 bases at V and 1 base at J, with 8 bases in the middle. Germline V gene sequence: CDR1 MNHEY, CDR2 SVGEGT. CDR3 in amino acids: CASSYGHPNTEAFF. In DNA, the CDR3 is TGTGCCAGCAGTTACGGGCACCCGAACACTGAAGCTTTCTTT.

The rearrangement uses TRBV6-6 and TRBJ2-5, with TRBD1 identical over 11 bases. The germline gives CDR1 MNHNY, CDR2 SVGAGI (reference sequence). The CDR3 runs 15 residues. The trim removed 3 bases at V and 4 bases at J, leaving 4 bases unmatched. CDR3 sequence reads: CASSYPGQGAETQYF. Written as DNA, the CDR3 is TGTGCCAGCAGTTATCCCGGACAGGGGGCAGAGACCCAGTACTTC.

This clone was recorded once. J is TRBJ1-5 and V is TRBV30; 7 nucleotides agree with TRBD1. CDR1 is GTSNPN and CDR2 is SVGIG in the germline V gene (reference sequence). With 3 bases clipped from V and 2 bases from J, the junction kept 1 base outside the gene matches. This CDR3 region has 13 residues. Here the CDR3 DNA reads TGTGCCTGGAGCGACAGGGGCAATCAGCCCCAGCATTTT. Translating it yields CAWSDRGNQPQHF.

This clone was picked up one time. The rearrangement joins TRBV6-5 to TRBJ2-7; no clear D. Germline V lookup: CDR1 MNHEY, CDR2 SVGAGI. V was trimmed by 11 bases and J by 3 bases, leaving 11 bases between them. The CDR3 runs to 11 residues. Here the CDR3 reads CASRVGYEQYF. CDR3 coding DNA: TGTGCCTCCCGGGTCGGCTACGAGCAGTACTTC.

The genes are TRBV24-1 and TRBJ2-2; 7 bases fit TRBD1. CDR3 length: 16 amino acids. Trimming at V came to 7 bases and at J to 5 bases, leaving 12 bases not matched to a gene. The germline V gene encodes CDR1 KGHDR and CDR2 SFDVKD. DNA of the CDR3: TGTGCCACCAGCGCCGGGCTAGGGGGCCAGACCGGGGAGCTGTTTTTT. It is translated as CATSAGLGGQTGELFF.

J is TRBJ2-7 and V is TRBV2; 10 positions agree with TRBD1. The CDR3 sequence is 13 residues long. Germline lookup yields CDR1 SNHLY and CDR2 FYNNEI. The V segment lost 5 bases and the J segment 4 bases; nucleotides outside the gene matches: 2. The CDR3: CASSWDRGYEQYF. CDR3 coding DNA: TGTGCCAGCAGTTGGGACAGGGGATACGAGCAGTACTTC.

V gene TRBV6-2 or TRBV6-3 combines with J gene TRBJ2-1, with D unclear. V lost 5 bases, J lost 4 bases, and 6 bases lay in between. The CDR3 spans 12 residues. Per the germline V gene, CDR1 is MNHEY and CDR2 is SVGEGT. The CDR3 spells CASSPVYNEQFF. The CDR3 nucleotides read TGTGCCAGCAGTCCGGTATACAATGAGCAGTTCTTC.

The chain carries TRBV3-1 (or the pseudogene TRBV3-2) and TRBJ2-7, with 10 nucleotides matching TRBD2. CDR1 and CDR2 from the germline V gene are LGHDT and YNNKEL (reference sequence). This CDR3 is built from 14 residues. The trim removed 6 bases at V and 2 bases at J, leaving 4 bases unmatched. CDR3 DNA: TGTGCCAGCAGTCCTAGCGGGAGAACCTACGAGCAGTACTTC. Translated: CASSPSGRTYEQYF.

The chain is built from TRBV30 and TRBJ2-1, with D maybe TRBD2 (6 bases). V shed 3 bases and J shed 8 bases, with 20 bases lying between them. CDR1 and CDR2 (germline): GTSNPN, SVGIG (reference sequence). This CDR3 is built from 15 residues. CDR3 loop: CAWRALGLTSHEQFF. CDR3 sequence (DNA): TGTGCCTGGAGAGCCTTGGGACTGACTTCTCATGAGCAGTTCTTC.

The chain joins TRBV6-2 or TRBV6-3 to TRBJ2-6; the D gene is possibly TRBD1 (7 bases). Trimming cost V 2 bases and J 3 bases, with 23 bases left between them. CDR1 and CDR2 (germline): MNHEY, SVGEGT. This CDR3 comprises 20 residues. CDR3 coding DNA: TGTGCCAGCAGTTACCCCGAGCAGGGGGGACTCTATGATGGGGCCAACGTCCTGACTTTC. Amino acid sequence: CASSYPEQGGLYDGANVLTF.

The rearrangement uses TRBV15 and TRBJ2-1, with 11 bases identical to TRBD1. J lost 4 bases, V lost 5 bases, and 4 bases had no gene match. Germline values: CDR1 LNHNV, CDR2 YYDKDF (reference sequence). The length of the CDR3 is 15 residues. Here the CDR3 reads CATSVDRGPYNEQFF. The CDR3 DNA is TGTGCCACCAGCGTGGACAGGGGGCCTTACAATGAGCAGTTCTTC.

Only one count was recorded for this clone. This chain uses TRBV30 with TRBJ1-1, with a tentative D call TRBD1 (6 bases). This CDR3 spans 15 amino acids. The ends were cut back, 1 base at V and 2 bases at J, with 14 bases in the middle. Germline V lookup: CDR1 GTSNPN, CDR2 SVGIG (reference sequence). The CDR3 DNA reads as TGTGCCTGGAGTGAGGGGGGGCAGGGAAACACTGAAGCTTTCTTT. Its protein is CAWSEGGQGNTEAFF.

This clone was observed a single time. The chain is built from TRBV25-1 and TRBJ1-2; TRBD1 matches 7 bases. CDR1 MGHDK and CDR2 SYGVNS come from the germline V gene. Unmatched junction bases numbered 11, after V lost 8 bases and J lost 8 bases. This CDR3 has 13 residues. The CDR3 region is CASEYRGREGYTF. For the CDR3, the DNA is TGTGCCAGCGAGTACAGGGGTAGGGAGGGCTACACCTTC.

The chain employs TRBV30 and TRBJ2-7, with 7 positions matching TRBD1. The CDR3 covers 13 residues. Trimming took 5 bases from V and 4 from J; bases not matched to a gene: 8. The V gene's germline CDR1 is GTSNPN and CDR2 SVGIG (reference sequence). This CDR3 is CAWGRLQGYEQYF. The CDR3 DNA sequence: TGTGCCTGGGGAAGGTTACAGGGGTACGAGCAGTACTTC.

CDR3 sequence (DNA): TGTGCCAGCAAGCCGGGACTAGCGGGAGATTTCGAGCAGTACTTC. As protein: CASKPGLAGDFEQYF. The chain is built from TRBV6-5 and TRBJ2-7; 14 bases map to TRBD2. This CDR3 contains 15 residues. V lost 7 bases to trimming and J lost 6 bases; unmatched junction nucleotides: 8. CDR1 MNHEY and CDR2 SVGAGI come from the germline V gene.

J is TRBJ1-2 and V is TRBV6-2 or TRBV6-3; 11 nucleotides line up with TRBD1. The V gene end was trimmed by 8 bases and the J gene end by 6 bases; junction bases not matched to a gene: 17. The CDR3 contains 17 residues. In germline, CDR1 is MNHEY, CDR2 SVGEGT. The CDR3 DNA reads TGTGCCAGCGGCCGGGACAGGGGGGCGGATCTACACAATGGCTACACCTTC. It codes for CASGRDRGADLHNGYTF.